A selection of T cell receptor beta chains follows, all from one sample in a study of OX40 agonist ivuxolimab in advanced cancers. The repertoire was sequenced with immunoSEQ multiplex PCR; TCRdb's copy has only in-frame clones and lacks some. The sample shows about 71,000 clones, around 94% of them seen only once. This specimen was CD4+ or CD8+ T cells sorted from blood, taken in a trial of the OX40 agonist ivuxolimab. These receptors were collected from an adult with an advanced solid tumor such as melanoma, head and neck, liver or kidney cancer. The CDR3 runs from the conserved cysteine through the conserved F or W. Fields, in order: D gene, clone size, J gene, V gene, CDR3 protein, CDR3 DNA. A D gene is named only where the DNA matches it firmly. The size field is filled for only some rows; it gives once, few, many or a size class.

-,-,TRBJ2-5,TRBV5-1,CASSLTVGREETQYF,TGCGCCAGCAGCTTGACGGTGGGGCGAGAAGAGACCCAGTACTTC
TRBD1,-,TRBJ2-4,TRBV7-9,CASSSRGSKNIQYF,TGTGCCAGCAGCTCCAGGGGGTCCAAAAACATTCAGTACTTC
-,-,TRBJ2-1,TRBV7-9,CASSPSHGSGSGGRQFF,TGTGCCAGCAGCCCCTCCCATGGTTCTGGATCGGGGGGCAGGCAGTTCTTC
TRBD1,once,TRBJ2-1,TRBV5-1,CASSLDRGQFNEQFF,TGCGCCAGCAGCTTGGACAGGGGGCAATTCAATGAGCAGTTCTTC
TRBD2,-,TRBJ2-1,TRBV7-9,CASSETSGSINSNEQFF,TGTGCCAGCTCCGAGACTAGCGGGAGCATCAACAGCAATGAGCAGTTCTTC
TRBD1,once,TRBJ2-1,TRBV6-5,CASSYGQGAYEQFF,TGTGCCAGCAGTTACGGACAGGGGGCCTATGAGCAGTTCTTC
-,-,TRBJ1-2,TRBV18,CASSPGGSGYGYTF,TGTGCCAGCTCACCAGGGGGGTCGGGCTATGGCTACACCTTC
-,-,TRBJ1-5,TRBV27,CASSLGLYSNQPQHF,TGTGCCAGCAGTTTAGGGTTATATAGCAATCAGCCCCAGCATTTT
TRBD2,-,TRBJ2-1,TRBV7-9,CASSFGLAGWTEQFF,TGTGCCAGCAGCTTTGGACTAGCGGGATGGACTGAGCAGTTCTTC
-,-,TRBJ1-2,TRBV7-9,CASSPPGQSYGYTF,TGTGCCAGCAGCCCCCCCGGACAGAGCTATGGCTACACCTTC
-,-,TRBJ2-7,TRBV27,CASSPGAEQYF,TGTGCCAGCAGTCCGGGGGCCGAGCAGTACTTC
-,-,TRBJ2-7,TRBV27,CASSPGQVYEQYF,TGTGCCAGCAGCCCGGGACAAGTGTACGAGCAGTACTTC
-,-,TRBJ1-1,TRBV29-1,CSVEVPRDNTEAFF,TGCAGCGTTGAAGTCCCCAGGGATAACACTGAAGCTTTCTTT
-,-,TRBJ1-4,TRBV5-1,CASSLGEGGNEKLFF,TGCGCCAGCAGCTTGGGGGAGGGAGGCAATGAAAAACTGTTTTTT
TRBD2,-,TRBJ2-5,TRBV4-1,CASSQGLAGNQETQYF,TGCGCCAGCAGCCAAGGGTTAGCGGGGAACCAAGAGACCCAGTACTTC
-,-,TRBJ2-7,TRBV27,CASRSDGPYEQYF,TGTGCCAGCCGGTCGGACGGGCCCTACGAGCAGTACTTC
-,-,TRBJ2-7,TRBV7-2,CASSLGAKTYEQYF,TGTGCCAGCAGCTTAGGGGCGAAGACCTACGAGCAGTACTTC
-,few,TRBJ1-1,TRBV12-5,CASGLGTGKENTEAFF,TGTGCTAGTGGTTTGGGTACAGGGAAGGAGAACACTGAAGCTTTCTTT
-,-,TRBJ2-7,TRBV7-2,CASSIVGYEQYF,TGTGCCAGCAGCATCGTGGGTTACGAGCAGTACTTC
TRBD2,-,TRBJ2-3,TRBV9,CATSPGTSGTDTQYF,TGTGCCACCTCCCCCGGGACTAGCGGGACAGATACGCAGTATTTT
TRBD2,-,TRBJ2-7,TRBV19,CASSPLAAYEQYF,TGTGCCAGTAGTCCACTAGCGGCCTACGAGCAGTACTTC
-,-,TRBJ2-3,TRBV19,CASNAAPGARYTQYF,TGTGCCAGTAATGCGGCGCCAGGGGCTCGATATACGCAGTATTTT
TRBD1,-,TRBJ2-4,TRBV9,CASSPTGVAKNIQYF,TGTGCCAGCAGCCCCACAGGGGTTGCCAAAAACATTCAGTACTTC
-,-,TRBJ2-7,TRBV6-5,CASSYVAWGEQYF,TGTGCCAGCAGTTACGTCGCGTGGGGCGAGCAGTACTTC
TRBD1,-,TRBJ1-1,TRBV7-8,CASSKWTGSNTEAFF,TGTGCCAGCAGCAAATGGACAGGATCGAACACTGAAGCTTTCTTT
-,-,TRBJ2-3,TRBV28,CASSYDSPRWTDTQYF,TGTGCCAGCAGTTACGACAGCCCCCGGTGGACAGATACGCAGTATTTT
-,few,TRBJ1-5,TRBV7-9,CASSPGDQPQHF,TGTGCCAGCAGCCCCGGGGATCAGCCCCAGCATTTT
-,-,TRBJ2-3,TRBV12-2,CASRLASTSVTDTQYF,TGTGCAAGTCGCTTAGCGTCAACTAGCGTCACAGATACGCAGTATTTT
-,-,TRBJ1-1,TRBV9,CASSSTPTTEAFF,TGTGCCAGCAGCAGCACCCCCACCACTGAAGCTTTCTTT